This T cell receptor beta chain appears in the sequencing data of a study of blood T cell repertoires in COVID-19. It was within 2 weeks before study entry that exposed participants met a COVID-19 case. Original methodology: Reference gene primer amplification in the assay estimated nucleated cell counts. This table comes from immunoSEQ multiplex PCR, and its TCRdb copy is limited to in-frame clones, with some not included. V, J and clone size were drawn from that table, and D and trimming were deduced from the DNA. This table has some 400,000 clones, 90% to 95% appearing once. This clone was picked up many times. Germline V gives CDR1 MNHEY, CDR2 SVGEGT. V trimming: 3 bases; J trimming: 2 bases; junction bases outside the gene matches: 1. This CDR3 has 14 amino acids.

The chain recombines TRBV6-2 or TRBV6-3 with TRBJ1-5, with 7 positions matching TRBD1. The sequenced sample was PBMCs or T cells enriched from blood (not recorded which). This TCR derives from a woman aged 40 to 50 who had been exposed to COVID-19. This CDR3 is CASSYQGGNQPQHF. The CDR3 nucleotides are TGTGCCAGCAGTTATCAGGGGGGCAATCAGCCCCAGCATTTT.